Listed below are T cell receptor delta chains from one sample, sequenced in a study of Vδ1+ human thymocytes. TCRdb made new clone calls on the multiplex PCR reads using CATT. Of some 23,000 delta-chain clones in the sample, 25% to 30% were seen once. Sequenced input: Vdelta1+ gamma-delta thymocytes from the thymus. All receptors derive from a boy in the first two years of life who had congenital heart surgery. The CDR3 runs from the conserved cysteine through the conserved F or W. The D gene is left open where the match is weak. Size tells how often a clone was seen (once, few, many) or the class of an expanded clone, and some rows leave it out.

clone size: few; J gene: TRDJ1; V gene: TRDV1; D gene: TRDD3; CDR3 protein: CALGEGLAGGPSGGYTDKLIF; CDR3 DNA: TGTGCTCTTGGGGAAGGTCTTGCGGGGGGCCCCTCTGGGGGATACACCGATAAACTCATCTTT
clone size: few; J gene: TRDJ1; V gene: TRDV1; D gene: NA; CDR3 protein: CALGVPALRSQYNTDKLIF; CDR3 DNA: TGTGCTCTTGGGGTCCCGGCGTTAAGGTCCCAATATAACACCGATAAACTCATCTTT
clone size: NA; J gene: TRDJ1; V gene: TRDV1; D gene: NA; CDR3 protein: CALGEAGYTVGGGKLIF; CDR3 DNA: TGTGCTCTTGGGGAAGCAGGATACACGGTTGGAGGAGGTAAACTCATCTTT
clone size: few; J gene: TRDJ1; V gene: TRDV1; D gene: TRDD3; CDR3 protein: CALGEGVTLYWGIPDKLIF; CDR3 DNA: TGTGCTCTTGGGGAGGGGGTCACTCTTTACTGGGGGATACCCGATAAACTCATCTTT
clone size: NA; J gene: TRDJ1; V gene: TRDV1; D gene: TRDD3; CDR3 protein: CALGVGRGINRGYTDKLIF; CDR3 DNA: TGTGCTCTTGGGGTGGGCCGGGGGATCAACAGGGGGTACACCGATAAACTCATCTTT
clone size: NA; J gene: TRDJ1; V gene: TRDV1; D gene: NA; CDR3 protein: CALGELQIRRGGNTDKLIF; CDR3 DNA: TGTGCTCTTGGGGAACTCCAAATACGACGGGGGGGGAACACCGATAAACTCATCTTT
clone size: few; J gene: TRDJ1; V gene: TRDV1; D gene: TRDD3; CDR3 protein: CALGGDGLGDSQYTDKLIF; CDR3 DNA: TGTGCTCTTGGGGGAGACGGACTGGGGGATTCCCAGTACACCGATAAACTCATCTTT
clone size: NA; J gene: TRDJ1; V gene: TRDV1; D gene: NA; CDR3 protein: CALGERAHLQADKLIF; CDR3 DNA: TGTGCTCTTGGGGAACGCGCTCATCTACAGGCCGATAAACTCATCTTT
clone size: few; J gene: TRDJ1; V gene: TRDV1; D gene: TRDD3; CDR3 protein: CALGEQGGRGPPTGGLSDKLIF; CDR3 DNA: TGTGCTCTTGGGGAACAAGGGGGGCGAGGTCCTCCGACTGGGGGATTATCCGATAAACTCATCTTT
clone size: medium-sized; J gene: TRDJ1; V gene: TRDV1; D gene: TRDD3; CDR3 protein: CALGEGVWGIRRRTDKLIF; CDR3 DNA: TGTGCTCTTGGGGAAGGGGTCTGGGGGATACGGCGTCGCACCGATAAACTCATCTTT
clone size: NA; J gene: TRDJ1; V gene: TRDV1; D gene: TRDD3; CDR3 protein: CALGGYPYWGGDKLIF; CDR3 DNA: TGTGCTCTTGGGGGGTACCCCTACTGGGGGGGAGATAAACTCATCTTT
clone size: NA; J gene: TRDJ1; V gene: TRDV1; D gene: NA; CDR3 protein: CALGSFRGTDKPIF; CDR3 DNA: TGTGCTCTTGGGTCCTTCCGGGGGACCGATAAGCCCATCTTT
clone size: NA; J gene: TRDJ1; V gene: TRDV2; D gene: TRDD3; CDR3 protein: CACDPILGDTRYTLCVTDKLIF; CDR3 DNA: TGTGCCTGTGACCCTATACTGGGGGATACGCGATATACCCTCTGTGTGACCGATAAACTCATCTTT
clone size: few; J gene: TRDJ1; V gene: TRDV1; D gene: NA; CDR3 protein: CALGELGGYTDKLIF; CDR3 DNA: TGTGCTCTTGGGGAACTTGGCGGGTACACCGATAAACTCATCTTT
clone size: few; J gene: TRDJ1; V gene: TRDV1; D gene: NA; CDR3 protein: CALGGFTDKLIF; CDR3 DNA: TGTGCTCTTGGGGGATTCACCGATAAACTCATCTTT
clone size: NA; J gene: TRDJ1; V gene: TRDV1; D gene: TRDD3; CDR3 protein: CALGELGDPRYTDKLIF; CDR3 DNA: TGTGCTCTTGGGGAACTGGGGGATCCAAGATACACCGATAAACTCATCTTT
clone size: medium-sized; J gene: TRDJ1; V gene: TRDV1; D gene: NA; CDR3 protein: CALGELPLGFYTDKLIF; CDR3 DNA: TGTGCTCTTGGGGAACTTCCCCTGGGCTTTTACACCGATAAACTCATCTTT
clone size: few; J gene: TRDJ1; V gene: TRDV1; D gene: NA; CDR3 protein: CALGEHNESTPPSYWGSYTDKLIF; CDR3 DNA: TGTGCTCTTGGGGAACACAACGAATCTACTCCTCCTTCCTACTGGGGGTCATACACCGATAAACTCATCTTT
clone size: NA; J gene: TRDJ1; V gene: TRDV1; D gene: TRDD3; CDR3 protein: CALQIFPGDLHTDKLIF; CDR3 DNA: TGTGCTCTCCAGATCTTCCCGGGGGATCTACACACCGATAAACTCATCTTT
clone size: NA; J gene: TRDJ1; V gene: TRDV1; D gene: NA; CDR3 protein: CALGEKSEVGGTQPDKLIF; CDR3 DNA: TGTGCTCTTGGGGAAAAATCTGAAGTGGGGGGTACGCAGCCCGATAAACTCATCTTT
clone size: NA; J gene: TRDJ1; V gene: TRDV1; D gene: TRDD3; CDR3 protein: CALGESRTSGDPWGIGAYKLIF; CDR3 DNA: TGTGCTCTTGGGGAAAGTCGGACTTCCGGCGACCCTTGGGGGATAGGGGCCTATAAACTCATCTTT
clone size: NA; J gene: TRDJ1; V gene: TRDV1; D gene: TRDD3; CDR3 protein: CALGVGPSDSTYNWGIRDPNTDKLIF; CDR3 DNA: TGTGCTCTTGGGGTAGGACCTTCCGACTCCACCTACAACTGGGGGATCCGGGACCCTAACACCGATAAACTCATCTTT
clone size: medium-sized; J gene: TRDJ3; V gene: TRDV2; D gene: TRDD3; CDR3 protein: CACGLLGACSSWDTRQMFF; CDR3 DNA: TGTGCCTGTGGGTTACTGGGGGCCTGTAGCTCCTGGGACACCCGACAGATGTTTTTC
clone size: NA; J gene: TRDJ1; V gene: TRDV1; D gene: NA; CDR3 protein: CALGGKRRRDSTDKLIF; CDR3 DNA: TGTGCTCTTGGGGGAAAACGTAGGAGGGATTCGACCGATAAACTCATCTTT
clone size: NA; J gene: TRDJ1; V gene: TRDV1; D gene: TRDD3; CDR3 protein: CALGMGPFAAPLYWGIGTDKLIF; CDR3 DNA: TGTGCTCTTGGGATGGGCCCTTTTGCGGCTCCCCTTTACTGGGGGATTGGAACCGATAAACTCATCTTT
clone size: NA; J gene: TRDJ1; V gene: TRDV1; D gene: NA; CDR3 protein: CALGDASSCLGVDKLIF; CDR3 DNA: TGTGCTCTTGGGGACGCGAGTTCCTGCCTCGGGGTCGATAAACTCATCTTT
clone size: NA; J gene: TRDJ1; V gene: TRDV1; D gene: NA; CDR3 protein: CALGEVFLPLGDYTDKLIF; CDR3 DNA: TGTGCTCTTGGGGAAGTTTTCCTACCATTGGGGGACTACACCGATAAACTCATCTTT
clone size: few; J gene: TRDJ1; V gene: TRDV1; D gene: NA; CDR3 protein: CALGEFLFWGPLYTDKLIF; CDR3 DNA: TGTGCTCTTGGGGAATTCCTATTCTGGGGGCCCTTGTACACCGATAAACTCATCTTT
clone size: few; J gene: TRDJ1; V gene: TRDV1; D gene: TRDD2; CDR3 protein: CALGALGLPTTRGLWADKLIF; CDR3 DNA: TGTGCTCTTGGGGCCCTCGGCCTTCCTACCACGCGGGGCCTTTGGGCCGATAAACTCATCTTT
clone size: few; J gene: TRDJ1; V gene: TRDV1; D gene: TRDD3; CDR3 protein: CALGELVVRYGGPRDTDKLIF; CDR3 DNA: TGTGCTCTTGGGGAACTGGTTGTCCGATATGGGGGACCGCGAGACACCGATAAACTCATCTTT
clone size: few; J gene: TRDJ1; V gene: TRDV1; D gene: TRDD3; CDR3 protein: CAPMVVRPVNYPACILLGETDKLIF; CDR3 DNA: TGTGCCCCAATGGTTGTGAGGCCGGTTAACTACCCCGCATGCATTTTACTGGGGGAGACCGATAAACTCATCTTT
clone size: few; J gene: TRDJ1; V gene: TRDV1; D gene: TRDD3; CDR3 protein: CALGEGSELGAGLPLLSDTGGYHPYTDKLIF; CDR3 DNA: TGTGCTCTTGGGGAAGGCTCAGAGTTAGGAGCGGGCCTTCCCCTACTTTCCGATACTGGGGGATACCATCCGTACACCGATAAACTCATCTTT
clone size: few; J gene: TRDJ1; V gene: TRDV1; D gene: TRDD3; CDR3 protein: CALGELTFPLTGGSGKLIF; CDR3 DNA: TGTGCTCTTGGGGAACTTACCTTTCCCCTTACTGGGGGATCGGGTAAACTCATCTTT
clone size: many; J gene: TRDJ2; V gene: TRDV1; D gene: NA; CDR3 protein: CALGDTPAWEQLFF; CDR3 DNA: TGTGCTCTTGGGGATACACCGGCCTGGGAACAACTCTTCTTT
clone size: NA; J gene: TRDJ1; V gene: TRDV1; D gene: TRDD3; CDR3 protein: CALGELVATHWGLSYTDKLIF; CDR3 DNA: TGTGCTCTTGGGGAACTAGTGGCCACGCACTGGGGGCTCTCGTACACCGATAAACTCATCTTT
clone size: NA; J gene: TRDJ1; V gene: TRDV1; D gene: TRDD3; CDR3 protein: CALTRSLLGDLTEASDKLIF; CDR3 DNA: TGTGCTCTTACACGCTCCCTTCTGGGGGATCTGACGGAGGCCTCCGATAAACTCATCTTT
clone size: medium-sized; J gene: TRDJ1; V gene: TRDV2; D gene: NA; CDR3 protein: CACVWTGSYYTDKLIF; CDR3 DNA: TGTGCCTGTGTATGGACTGGGTCTTATTACACCGATAAACTCATCTTT
clone size: few; J gene: TRDJ1; V gene: TRDV1; D gene: NA; CDR3 protein: CALGELVVPPTYTDKLIF; CDR3 DNA: TGTGCTCTTGGGGAACTAGTTGTACCCCCAACGTACACCGATAAACTCATCTTT
clone size: NA; J gene: TRDJ1; V gene: TRDV1; D gene: TRDD3; CDR3 protein: CALGEYSHRGYRPTDKLIF; CDR3 DNA: TGTGCTCTTGGGGAATATAGTCACAGGGGATACAGACCCACCGATAAACTCATCTTC
clone size: NA; J gene: TRDJ1; V gene: TRDV1; D gene: NA; CDR3 protein: CALGELWPPRGFYTDKLIF; CDR3 DNA: TGTGCTCTTGGGGAACTGTGGCCCCCTCGGGGGTTCTACACCGATAAACTCATCTTT
clone size: NA; J gene: TRDJ1; V gene: TRDV1; D gene: NA; CDR3 protein: CALGTILPTGDTPTPDKLIF; CDR3 DNA: TGTGCTCTTGGGACCATTCTTCCTACAGGGGATACTCCCACCCCCGATAAACTCATCTTT
clone size: few; J gene: TRDJ1; V gene: TRDV1; D gene: TRDD3; CDR3 protein: CALGESWGTYWGTHNGNTDKLIF; CDR3 DNA: TGTGCTCTTGGGGAATCGTGGGGAACCTACTGGGGGACCCATAACGGCAACACCGATAAACTCATCTTT